A selection of T cell receptor beta chains follows, all from one sample in a study of tumor T cells in aggressive B-cell lymphoma. Clones were read by immunoSEQ multiplex PCR, and TCRdb kept only the in-frame ones, dropping some. The sample carries about 5,600 clones, approximately 79% recorded once. The sequencing input was tumor tissue. Every receptor here comes from an adult with diffuse large B cell lymphoma. Each CDR3 is given with its conserved first and last residue. The D gene is left open where the match is weak. The size field is filled for only some rows; it gives once, few, many or a size class.

J | V | size | D | DNA | CDR3
TRBJ2-5 | TRBV2 | . | . | TGTGCCAGCAGTTTACAAGAGACCCAGTACTTC | CASSLQETQYF
TRBJ1-1 | TRBV11-2 | few | . | TGTGCCAGCAGCTTTGGGTCGGGGAACACTGAAGCTTTCTTT | CASSFGSGNTEAFF
TRBJ2-3 | TRBV29-1 | . | . | TGCAGCGTTGAAATCGGTACAGATACGCAGTATTTT | CSVEIGTDTQYF
TRBJ2-2 | TRBV6-5 | . | . | TGTGCCAGCAGTGCAAGGGGTGGGGCCGGGGAGCTGTTTTTT | CASSARGGAGELFF
TRBJ2-3 | TRBV11-2 | . | TRBD2 | TGTGCCAGCAGCTTAGACCCGGGGGGGGAGTTAACAGATACGCAGTATTTT | CASSLDPGGELTDTQYF
TRBJ2-1 | TRBV4-1 | . | TRBD2 | TGCGCCAGCAGCCTTAGCGGACTAGCGGGAGTGGGGTGGGGGCAGTTCTTC | CASSLSGLAGVGWGQFF
TRBJ2-1 | TRBV27 | . | TRBD2 | TGTGCCAGCAGTTTTTCGCGGGAGACTGTGCAGTTCTTC | CASSFSRETVQFF
TRBJ2-1 | TRBV7-2 | . | . | TGTGCCAGCAGCTTAGGGATCAGGGGTAATGAGCAGTTCTTC | CASSLGIRGNEQFF
TRBJ1-5 | TRBV28 | few | . | TGTGCCAGCAGTTTAACCGGGAACCAGCCCCAGCATTTT | CASSLTGNQPQHF
TRBJ2-1 | TRBV19 | . | . | TGTGCCAGTAGCCTTGGGGCGGTGAGCTCCTACAATGAGCAGTTCTTC | CASSLGAVSSYNEQFF